This T cell receptor (beta chain) was captured in a study of tumor and adjacent non-tumor tissue in lung cancer. The template was RNA from unsorted bulk tissue. This non-tumor lung sample came from over 3 cm beyond the tumor edge. A remark on this clonotype: Germline is not matched at one junction end, which may reflect a read error.

A modified ARM-PCR protocol with three rounds of nested PCR amplified TCRbeta. One entry per CDR3 protein results from TCRdb running MiXCR on the multiplex PCR reads. The table shows 60,000 or so distinct CDR3 sequences, with roughly 57% occurring only once. Germline V gene lookup returns CDR1 GTSNPN and CDR2 SVGIG (reference sequence). This CDR3 comprises 14 residues. This clonotype originated in a man between 65 and 79 years old with non-small cell lung cancer. The rearrangement links TRBV30 to TRBJ2-5, with D unresolved. The sequencing sample was made of distant non-tumor lung tissue. In DNA form, the CDR3 reads TGTACCTGGAGTGTACAGAGTGGCCGTGTGACCCAGTACTTC. Translating it yields CTWSVQSGRVTQYF.